This T cell receptor beta chain was recorded in a study of cytomegalovirus exposure and HLA in healthy donors. Overall study results and limits: Presence/absence analyses treated sequencing depth as roughly uniform across donors. Later on, an analysis tied 15,000 to 20,000 TCR beta sequences to HLA alleles at 0.05 false discovery rate.

This cohort consisted of healthy bone marrow donors. This PCR relied on a set of 60 Vbeta primers and 13 Jbeta primers. Repertoires were generated with immunoSEQ multiplex PCR, while TCRdb's copy carries only in-frame clones and drops some. The table lists roughly 120,000 clones, about 8.5% of them singletons. Trimming removed 6 bases from V and 3 bases from J, with 6 bases in between. CDR3 length equals 11 residues. Germline CDR1 SQVTM, CDR2 ANQGSEA. Comment on this clone: Its cognate antigen is unknown.

The specimen sequenced was PBMCs. J is TRBJ2-1 and V is TRBV29-1; D remains ambiguous. The sequence was obtained from a man aged 40-49 years in good health and CMV-seronegative. This CDR3 reads CSVSNYNEQFF. CDR3 DNA sequence: TGCAGCGTAAGCAACTACAATGAGCAGTTCTTC.